The 27 T cell receptor beta chains reported below all come from one sample, sequenced in a study of blood T cell repertoires in COVID-19. Measured with immunoSEQ multiplex PCR; TCRdb has only the in-frame clones, and not every one. Of 99,000 or so clones listed, about four fifths were seen once; the top ten hold less than 2%. The sequenced material came from peripheral blood. These receptors were collected from a man in his 70s with active or convalescent COVID-19.

V gene TRBV10-3 combines with J gene TRBJ2-3, with 12 bases lining up with TRBD2. The germline CDR1 and CDR2 sequences are ENHRY and SYGVKD. After removal of 5 bases from V and 5 bases from J, the junction contained 11 bases not matched to a gene. The CDR3 is 17 amino acids. In DNA form, the CDR3 reads TGTGCCATCAGTCCTTTCCTAGCGGGGGGGCAGGGAGATACGCAGTATTTT. It translates to CAISPFLAGGQGDTQYF.

This clone appeared a single time. V is TRBV5-6 and J is TRBJ2-3, with 7 bases that match TRBD2. CDR3 size: 15 residues. CDR1 and CDR2 from the germline V gene are SGHDT and YYEEEE. Losses at the gene ends were 1 base for V and 3 bases for J; bases not matched to a gene: 5. In DNA form, the CDR3 reads TGTGCCAGCAGCTTGACTGGGAGGGATACAGATACGCAGTATTTT. It is translated as CASSLTGRDTDTQYF.

This chain connects TRBV19 to TRBJ2-2; 10 bases are shared with TRBD2. The CDR3 totals 17 residues. With V trimmed by 7 bases and J by 7 bases, 15 bases remained unmatched. CDR1 and CDR2 (germline): LNHDA, SQIVND (reference sequence). The CDR3 sequence is CASTPSGSGLAIGELFF. The CDR3 DNA reads as TGTGCCAGTACCCCCTCGGGATCGGGACTAGCGATCGGGGAGCTGTTTTTT.

The CDR3 DNA reads as TGTGCCAGCAGCTTAGGCCGGGGGACAGGGGTAAAGAATCAGCCCCAGCATTTT. Protein product: CASSLGRGTGVKNQPQHF. The genes are TRBV13 and TRBJ1-5, with 10 bases identical to TRBD1. The V gene end was trimmed by 0 bases and the J gene end by 4 bases; junction bases not matched to a gene: 9. The CDR3 contains 18 residues. The germline V gene encodes CDR1 PRHDT and CDR2 FYEKMQ (reference sequence). Filled out from reference TRBV13 and TRBJ1-5, the complete variable domain reads AAGVIQSPRHLIKEKRETATLKCYPIPRHDTVYWYQQGPGQDPQFLISFYEKMQSDKGSIPDRFSAQQFSDYHSELNMSSLELGDSALYFCASSLGRGTGVKNQPQHFGDGTRLSIL.

The chain recombines TRBV28 with TRBJ2-3; TRBD2 matches 7 bases. J gave up 3 bases and V 5 bases, and 2 bases lay outside the gene matches. The CDR3 runs 13 residues. Germline V gene lookup returns CDR1 MDHEN and CDR2 SYDVKM. The CDR3: CASSKRGTDTQYF. The CDR3 nucleotides read TGTGCCAGCAGTAAGCGGGGAACAGATACGCAGTATTTT.

This chain connects TRBV5-1 to TRBJ2-3, with D perhaps TRBD2 (5 bases). The CDR3 totals 15 residues. Trimming took off 1 base at V and 1 base at J, with 10 bases between the two ends. From germline, CDR1 is SGHRS and CDR2 YFSETQ. For the CDR3, the DNA is TGCGCCAGCAGCTTGATCGGGATAGGCACAGATACGCAGTATTTT. Its protein is CASSLIGIGTDTQYF.

This clone was observed a few times. The chain employs TRBV6-4 and TRBJ2-7; D not resolved. The CDR3 spans 12 residues. The germline V and J ends were trimmed by 8 bases and 3 bases, with 11 bases remaining between them. Germline V gene lookup returns CDR1 MRHNA and CDR2 SNTAGT. The CDR3 DNA sequence: TGTGCCAGCTTACCACAGAGCTACGAGCAGTACTTC. This sequence encodes CASLPQSYEQYF.

This chain connects TRBV7-2 to TRBJ2-3; 11 positions match TRBD2. In germline, CDR1 is SGHTA, CDR2 FQGNSA. V lost 2 bases to trimming and J lost 6 bases; unmatched junction nucleotides: 7. The length of the CDR3 is 16 residues. The CDR3 reads CASSLSFSGGEDTQYF. The CDR3 bases are TGTGCCAGCAGCTTAAGTTTTAGCGGGGGGGAGGATACGCAGTATTTT.

The rearrangement links TRBV13 to TRBJ1-3; possibly TRBD1 for D (6 bases). Germline values: CDR1 PRHDT, CDR2 FYEKMQ (reference sequence). Trimming stripped 5 bases from V and 0 bases from J, with 8 bases between. The CDR3 consists of 14 residues. The CDR3 DNA is TGTGCCAGCAGCAGACAGGCCTCTGGAAACACCATATATTTT. Translation gives CASSRQASGNTIYF.

V is TRBV2 and J is TRBJ1-4, with 7 positions matching TRBD1. Germline trimming cut 4 bases from V and 4 bases from J; bases unmatched to any gene: 6. Germline loops: CDR1 SNHLY, CDR2 FYNNEI. The length of the CDR3 is 15 residues. CDR3 sequence: CASSGQGGRNEKLFF. In DNA, the CDR3 is TGTGCCAGCAGTGGCCAGGGGGGACGTAATGAAAAACTGTTTTTT.

This clone has just a few counts. The J gene is TRBJ2-3, the V gene TRBV3-1 (or the pseudogene TRBV3-2); 7 bases are shared with TRBD2. The CDR3 is made up of 15 amino acids. Trimming at V came to 1 base and at J to 2 bases, leaving 3 bases not matched to a gene. Germline V gene lookup returns CDR1 LGHDT and CDR2 YNNKEL (reference sequence). CDR3 bases: TGTGCCAGCAGCCAAGGCGGGGGACTCACAGATACGCAGTATTTT. Encoded protein: CASSQGGGLTDTQYF.

This chain connects TRBV5-1 to TRBJ2-5, with D possibly TRBD2 on 5 matching bases. The CDR3 has 13 residues. Germline V gives CDR1 SGHRS, CDR2 YFSETQ. The V end was cut by 6 bases, the J end by 4 bases, with 13 bases between. CDR3 coding DNA: TGCGCCAGCATGACGCCTGGAGGAGAGACCCAGTACTTC. Translated: CASMTPGGETQYF.

The rearrangement uses TRBV9 and TRBJ2-7; tentative D call: TRBD2 (5 bases). The CDR3 contains 17 residues. With 0 bases removed from V and 0 bases from J, the gap between germline ends came to 16 bases. CDR1 is SGDLS and CDR2 is YYNGEE in the germline V gene. The CDR3 nucleotides read TGTGCCAGCAGCGTAGACATTCGACCGGGAAGCTCCTACGAGCAGTACTTC. It specifies CASSVDIRPGSSYEQYF.

The chain carries TRBV7-9 and TRBJ2-1, with TRBD2 as a possible D gene (6 bases). V lost 5 bases and J 5 bases, leaving 7 bases between the germline ends. This CDR3 contains 12 residues. Germline CDR1 and CDR2: SEHNR and FQNEAQ (reference sequence). The CDR3 protein is CASSPGDNEQFF. Written as DNA, the CDR3 is TGTGCCAGCAGCCCGGGGGACAATGAGCAGTTCTTC.

The chain couples TRBV18 to TRBJ1-5; TRBD1 is a possible D gene (6 bases). The germline gives CDR1 KGHSH, CDR2 LQKENI. The CDR3 runs 15 residues. V lost 3 bases, J lost 6 bases, and 15 bases lay in between. CDR3 sequence (DNA): TGTGCCAGCTCACCTGGGAGAACAGGGTCTCAGCCCCAGCATTTT. Encoded protein: CASSPGRTGSQPQHF.

This chain uses TRBV7-2 with TRBJ2-7; D is unresolved. Trimming took off 0 bases at V and 6 bases at J, with 15 bases between the two ends. Looked up from germline, CDR1 is SGHTA and CDR2 is FQGNSA. CDR3 length: 15 residues. In nucleotides, the CDR3 is TGTGCCAGCAGCTTAGCTTCGGGTAAAGTAAGCGAGCAGTACTTC. Protein sequence: CASSLASGKVSEQYF.

This rearrangement joins TRBV5-6 to TRBJ2-5; 8 nucleotides agree with TRBD2. CDR3 length: 14 residues. Looked up from germline, CDR1 is SGHDT and CDR2 is YYEEEE. The trim removed 4 bases at V and 5 bases at J, leaving 7 bases unmatched. Here the CDR3 DNA reads TGTGCCAGCAGCATCGGGGGGGCCGGTGAGACCCAGTACTTC. Translation: CASSIGGAGETQYF.

The chain joins TRBV5-4 to TRBJ2-6; maybe TRBD2 (6 bases). The germline V gene encodes CDR1 SGHNT and CDR2 YYREEE (reference sequence). The V end lost 4 bases, the J end lost 1 base, and 18 bases lay between the germline ends. The CDR3 runs to 18 residues. The DNA of the CDR3 is TGTGCCAGCAGCGCGGGAACAGGTGAATTTTCTGGGGCCAACGTCCTGACTTTC. Translated, it gives CASSAGTGEFSGANVLTF. The full variable domain, in which reference TRBV5-4 and TRBJ2-6 provide the parts outside the CDR3, is ETGVTQSPTHLIKTRGQQVTLRCSSQSGHNTVSWYQQALGQGPQFIFQYYREEENGRGNFPPRFSGLQFPNYSSELNVNALELDDSALYLCASSAGTGEFSGANVLTFGAGSRLTVL.

The chain has TRBV4-2 and TRBJ2-5; 9 positions agree with TRBD1. CDR1 is LGHNA, CDR2 YNFKEQ, per germline. With V trimmed by 1 base and J by 5 bases, 5 bases remained unmatched. The CDR3 is 15 residues long. Here the CDR3 reads CASSQVTGGTETQYF. The CDR3 coding sequence is TGTGCCAGCAGCCAAGTGACAGGGGGAACGGAGACCCAGTACTTC.

This clone appeared once. DNA of the CDR3: TGTGCCAGCAGTTTGGACAGGGGTCGTCAGCCCCAGCATTTT. Its translation: CASSLDRGRQPQHF. This chain links TRBV2 with TRBJ1-5; 9 bases agree with TRBD1. This CDR3 has 14 amino acids. Germline CDR1 reads SNHLY; CDR2 reads FYNNEI. The trim removed 5 bases at V and 6 bases at J, leaving 5 bases unmatched.

The chain joins TRBV10-3 to TRBJ1-5; 7 bases are shared with TRBD1. Germline assignment: CDR1 ENHRY and CDR2 SYGVKD. The CDR3 length is 13 residues. Unmatched junction bases numbered 7, after V lost 10 bases and J lost 4 bases. CDR3 DNA sequence: TGTGCCACCCGGGACAGTCTAAATCAGCCCCAGCATTTT. It encodes CATRDSLNQPQHF.

The J gene is TRBJ1-2, the V gene TRBV6-5; 7 bases agree with TRBD1. Losses at the gene ends were 5 bases for V and 12 bases for J; bases not matched to a gene: 12. Looked up from germline, CDR1 is MNHEY and CDR2 is SVGAGI. There are 13 residues in the CDR3. CDR3 DNA sequence: TGTGCCAGCAGTCCCTTAACAGGGGAAGCAAACACCTTC. It encodes CASSPLTGEANTF.

The DNA for the CDR3 is TGTGCCAGCAGCTTTGACACGAAGAACACCGGGGAGCTGTTTTTT. It yields the protein CASSFDTKNTGELFF. The rearrangement links TRBV5-6 to TRBJ2-2; no clear D. Germline V lookup: CDR1 SGHDT, CDR2 YYEEEE. The CDR3 loop spans 15 amino acids. V gave up 2 bases and J gave up 1 base, with 9 bases separating them. Filled out from reference TRBV5-6 and TRBJ2-2, the complete variable domain reads DAGVTQSPTHLIKTRGQQVTLRCSPKSGHDTVSWYQQALGQGPQFIFQYYEEEERQRGNFPDRFSGHQFPNYSSELNVNALLLGDSALYLCASSFDTKNTGELFFGEGSRLTVL.

The chain recombines TRBV7-3 with TRBJ2-1, with a weak D call TRBD1 (6 bases). The V and J ends lost 4 bases and 10 bases respectively, with 20 bases between them. Looked up from germline, CDR1 is SGHTA and CDR2 is FQGTGA. This CDR3 contains 15 residues. Here the CDR3 reads CASSSQTQPGGEQFF. As DNA, the CDR3 is TGTGCCAGCAGCTCTCAGACTCAGCCTGGGGGCGAGCAGTTCTTC.

The chain combines TRBV6-2 or TRBV6-3 with TRBJ2-7; 8 bases match TRBD1. The V gene end was trimmed by 2 bases and the J gene end by 2 bases; junction bases not matched to a gene: 2. CDR3 size: 14 residues. The germline gives CDR1 MNHEY, CDR2 SVGEGT. The CDR3 spells CASSYRTGPYEQYF. CDR3 bases: TGTGCCAGCAGTTACCGGACAGGGCCCTACGAGCAGTACTTC.

The chain is built from TRBV20-1 and TRBJ2-3, with a possible D match to TRBD2 (5 bases). The CDR3 covers 14 residues. V shed 3 bases and J shed 1 base, with 11 bases lying between them. The V gene's germline CDR1 is DFQATT and CDR2 SNEGSKA (reference sequence). Written as DNA, the CDR3 is TGCAGTGCTAGTCCCGGGGTTGGCACAGATACGCAGTATTTT. Protein product: CSASPGVGTDTQYF.

The chain has TRBV3-1 (or the pseudogene TRBV3-2) and TRBJ2-7; 8 nucleotides align to TRBD2. The germline CDR1 and CDR2 sequences are LGHDT and YNNKEL (reference sequence). Trimming cost V 4 bases and J 2 bases; bases outside gene matches: 1. The CDR3 contains 13 residues. CDR3 DNA: TGTGCCAGCAGCCGACTAGCGACCTACGAGCAGTACTTC. Amino acid sequence: CASSRLATYEQYF.